This T cell receptor (beta chain) was sequenced for a study of T cells in Graves' hyperthyroidism and ophthalmopathy. Researchers took RNA transcripts and amplified the TCR beta CDR3 regions from them. During a first-round RT-PCR of the TCR CDR3, the HTBI primer set was used. TCRdb used MiXCR to reprocess the multiplex PCR reads, holding one entry per CDR3 protein. Here the sample spans around 600,000 distinct CDR3 sequences, 14% being singletons. This clonotype was counted many times. The germline V gene has CDR1 ENHRY and CDR2 SYGVKD. The CDR3 runs to 13 residues. The V end lost 6 bases, the J end lost 8 bases, and 14 bases lay between the germline ends.

The chain recombines TRBV10-3 with TRBJ1-3; D remains ambiguous. Sequenced sample: blood. This TCR derives from a woman aged 18-35 years with Graves' ophthalmopathy. The chain's CDR3 is CAIRQLRVDTIYF. The CDR3 DNA reads TGTGCCATCAGGCAACTAAGGGTGGACACCATATATTTT.